The present TCR beta chain was sequenced within a study of cytomegalovirus exposure and HLA in healthy donors. Study findings and constraints: HLA restriction was apparent for most CMV-associated TCR beta chains in a later analysis.

The PCR made use of 60 Vbeta and 13 Jbeta primers. Sequencing used immunoSEQ multiplex PCR; TCRdb keeps in-frame clones, though not all of them. The sample carries roughly 170,000 clones, about four fifths recorded once. This clone was counted a few times. Its antigen is not identified. The CDR3 runs to 13 residues. Germline loops: CDR1 SEHNR, CDR2 FQNEAQ (reference sequence). Trimming cost V 9 bases and J 2 bases, with 11 bases left between them. The sample consisted of PBMCs. The V and J genes are TRBV7-9 and TRBJ2-1, with D perhaps matching TRBD1 (6 bases). This TCR was recovered from a man aged 25-45 years in good health and CMV-seropositive. The CDR3 DNA follows: TGTGCCAGAACAGGGTTGGCCTACAATGAGCAGTTCTTC. Amino acid sequence: CARTGLAYNEQFF.